One sample yielded the 22 T cell receptor beta chains listed below, sequenced in a study of human T cells and chemical hapten exposure. Whole blood, unfractionated, served as the material for total RNA extraction. As the library was built, unique molecular identifiers were attached to individual cDNA molecules. Via MiXCR, TCRdb re-called the reads, giving one row per CDR3 protein. The table records about 120,000 distinct CDR3 sequences, 8% to 9.5% of them present only once. The specimen was whole blood. The receptors were gathered from a human donor in good health. Some clones in this sample may be carry-over from other donors' samples.

There are a few counts of this clonotype. The chain carries TRBV7-9 and TRBJ2-1, with D possibly being TRBD1 (6 bases). This CDR3 is 13 amino acids long. Trimming left V 5 bases short and J 4 bases short, with 9 bases between. Germline V gene data show CDR1 as SEHNR and CDR2 as FQNEAQ (reference sequence). Written as DNA, the CDR3 is TGTGCCAGCAGCGAAGGACAGTACAATGAGCAGTTCTTC. Its translation is CASSEGQYNEQFF. The variable domain in full, completed from reference TRBV7-9 and TRBJ2-1, reads DTGVSQNPRHKITKRGQNVTFRCDPISEHNRLYWYRQTLGQGPEFLTYFQNEAQLEKSRLLSDRFSAERPKGSFSTLEIQRTEQGDSAMYLCASSEGQYNEQFFGPGTRLTVL.

This clonotype was seen a few times. CDR3 sequence (DNA): TGTGCCAGCAGGACAGGGGGCAGGGGAGAAAAACTGTTTTTT. Protein: CASRTGGRGEKLFF. The chain links TRBV2 to TRBJ1-4; 10 bases fit TRBD1. J was trimmed by 8 bases and V by 6 bases; bases with no gene match: 6. CDR1 and CDR2 (germline): SNHLY, FYNNEI. The CDR3 spans 14 residues.

This clonotype was observed a handful of times. The chain couples TRBV14 to TRBJ2-5; 8 bases agree with TRBD2. Germline trimming cut 6 bases from V and 0 bases from J; bases unmatched to any gene: 15. The germline V gene encodes CDR1 SGHDN and CDR2 FVKESK. The length of the CDR3 is 18 residues. The CDR3, as DNA: TGTGCCAGCAGTCCCCTATTTCGGGAGGGACCGTACCAAGAGACCCAGTACTTC. Translation: CASSPLFREGPYQETQYF.

The rearrangement uses TRBV7-2 and TRBJ2-7, with 9 bases that match TRBD1. This CDR3 is 16 amino acids long. V was pared by 5 bases and J by 0 bases, with 8 bases of the junction left unmatched. The germline V gene has CDR1 SGHTA and CDR2 FQGNSA. This CDR3 is CASSGLGTGPSYEQYF. The CDR3 DNA reads as TGTGCCAGCAGCGGCTTAGGGACAGGGCCCTCCTACGAGCAGTACTTC.

This clonotype was seen many times. The chain has TRBV6-5 and TRBJ2-1, with D unresolved. Germline assignment: CDR1 MNHEY and CDR2 SVGAGI. CDR3 length: 16 amino acids. V lost 0 bases, J lost 0 bases, and 9 bases lay in between. The CDR3 DNA sequence: TGTGCCAGCAGTTACTCCCCCATGAGCTCCTACAATGAGCAGTTCTTC. Translation gives CASSYSPMSSYNEQFF.

This clonotype was detected a few times. The rearrangement joins TRBV29-1 to TRBJ1-1, with TRBD1 matching over 11 bases. This CDR3 has 13 residues. Looked up from germline, CDR1 is SQVTM and CDR2 is ANQGSEA. The V segment lost 3 bases and the J segment 4 bases; nucleotides outside the gene matches: 1. The CDR3 loop reads CSVEDRGPTEAFF. The DNA for the CDR3 is TGCAGCGTTGAGGACAGGGGGCCCACTGAAGCTTTCTTT.

This clonotype has a handful of counts. The chain links TRBV6-5 to TRBJ2-7, with a weak D call TRBD2 (6 bases). Trimming left V 3 bases short and J 7 bases short, with 16 bases between. This CDR3 is 14 amino acids long. CDR1 MNHEY and CDR2 SVGAGI come from the germline V gene. This CDR3 is CASSYSGTVMEQYF. CDR3 bases: TGTGCCAGCAGTTATTCCGGGACTGTAATGGAGCAGTACTTC.

This clonotype came up many times. The V and J genes are TRBV28 and TRBJ1-5, with 11 bases identical to TRBD1. Trimming removed 2 bases from V and 7 bases from J; junction bases left unmatched: 4. CDR1 is MDHEN and CDR2 is SYDVKM in the germline V gene. CDR3 size: 15 residues. The DNA for the CDR3 is TGTGCCAGCAGTTTAGCGGACAGGGGGCAACAGCCCCAGCATTTT. Translated, it gives CASSLADRGQQPQHF.

There are many counts of this clonotype. The J gene is TRBJ2-1, the V gene TRBV9, with D perhaps being TRBD1 or TRBD2 (5 bases each). Trimming cost V 3 bases and J 3 bases, with 16 bases left between them. This CDR3 contains 16 residues. Germline CDR1 SGDLS, CDR2 YYNGEE. The CDR3 reads CASSADVEGNYNEQFF. The CDR3 nucleotides are TGTGCCAGCAGCGCCGACGTTGAGGGGAACTACAATGAGCAGTTCTTC.

This clonotype was recorded a few times. The chain couples TRBV28 to TRBJ2-5; TRBD2 aligns across 11 bases. The CDR3 is 16 residues long. CDR1 MDHEN and CDR2 SYDVKM come from the germline V gene. Trimming cost V 6 bases and J 0 bases; bases outside gene matches: 6. The CDR3 spells CASRPPSGGYQETQYF. The CDR3 coding sequence is TGTGCCAGCAGACCCCCTAGCGGGGGGTACCAAGAGACCCAGTACTTC.

This clonotype came up a few times. The chain carries TRBV4-2 and TRBJ1-1; D perhaps matches TRBD1 (5 bases). The V gene's germline CDR1 is LGHNA and CDR2 YNFKEQ. The CDR3 consists of 16 residues. V was pared by 0 bases and J by 1 base, with 12 bases between. CDR3 nucleotide sequence: TGTGCCAGCAGCCAAGAGCAATGGGGCACGAACACTGAAGCTTTCTTT. This gives the protein CASSQEQWGTNTEAFF.

The chain links TRBV7-2 to TRBJ2-5; the D is unclear. Trimming cost V 3 bases and J 3 bases, with 11 bases left between them. Germline CDR1 reads SGHTA; CDR2 reads FQGNSA. CDR3 size: 14 residues. The CDR3 DNA sequence: TGTGCCAGCAGCTTCTGGGTTAGTAAAGAGACCCAGTACTTC. Translated: CASSFWVSKETQYF.

Ten or more counts support this clonotype. The chain has TRBV12-3 or TRBV12-4 and TRBJ1-2, with TRBD1 identical over 8 bases. Trimming removed 3 bases from V and 3 bases from J; junction bases left unmatched: 12. CDR3 length equals 17 residues. In DNA form, the CDR3 reads TGTGCCAGCAGTTTCTATCTTGGACAGGGTGTCGACTATGGCTACACCTTC. It specifies CASSFYLGQGVDYGYTF.

This clonotype has ten or more counts. The J gene is TRBJ2-1, the V gene TRBV20-1; D is undetermined. Germline V lookup: CDR1 DFQATT, CDR2 SNEGSKA (reference sequence). Trimming took 3 bases from V and 2 from J, leaving 8 bases between them. The CDR3 is made up of 13 amino acids. Written as DNA, the CDR3 is TGCAGTGCTAGGGTCCCCGCCTACAATGAGCAGTTCTTC. Amino acid sequence: CSARVPAYNEQFF.

The table lists this clonotype with many counts. The rearrangement uses TRBV6-5 and TRBJ2-1; D may be TRBD2 (6 bases). In germline, CDR1 is MNHEY, CDR2 SVGAGI. V gave up 0 bases and J gave up 1 base, with 10 bases separating them. The CDR3 extends over 16 amino acids. For the CDR3, the DNA is TGTGCCAGCAGTTACTCGCGGGGTTGGTCCTACAATGAGCAGTTCTTC. Its protein is CASSYSRGWSYNEQFF.

This clonotype was counted only a few times. The V call is TRBV4-1, the J call TRBJ2-7; D is unresolved. The CDR3 has 16 amino acids. Germline loops: CDR1 MGHRA, CDR2 YSYEKL. Deletions cut 1 base from V and 0 bases from J, with 13 bases between. The CDR3 region is CASSQVGRKSSYEQYF. In DNA, the CDR3 is TGCGCCAGCAGCCAAGTGGGCAGAAAAAGCTCCTACGAGCAGTACTTC.

The CDR3 DNA is TGCGCCAGCACCGGCGGGGAGCAGGGAGGCGGCGAGCAGTACTTC. Protein: CASTGGEQGGGEQYF. The rearrangement uses TRBV5-1 and TRBJ2-7; D is perhaps TRBD2 (6 bases). With 6 bases removed from V and 6 bases from J, the gap between germline ends came to 22 bases. The CDR3 contains 15 residues. Per the germline V gene, CDR1 is SGHRS and CDR2 is YFSETQ. The full variable domain, with the rest looked up from reference TRBV5-1 and TRBJ2-7, is KAGVTQTPRYLIKTRGQQVTLSCSPISGHRSVSWYQQTPGQGLQFLFEYFSETQRNKGNFPGRFSGRQFSNSRSEMNVSTLELGDSALYLCASTGGEQGGGEQYFGPGTRLTVT.

This clonotype was seen at least ten times. V usage is TRBV10-1 and J usage is TRBJ2-3, with 8 bases that match TRBD2. The ends lost 3 bases at V and 4 bases at J; junction bases unmatched: 12. This CDR3 is 17 amino acids long. Germline V gene sequence: CDR1 WNHNN, CDR2 SYGVQD (reference sequence). DNA of the CDR3: TGCGCCAGCAGTGAAGGGGGGACTAGTGTTGCTGCAGATACGCAGTATTTT. Translation: CASSEGGTSVAADTQYF.

This clonotype was picked up a small number of times. The chain employs TRBV5-1 and TRBJ2-6, with TRBD1 matching 7 bases. J gave up 1 base and V 0 bases, and 10 bases lay outside the gene matches. The CDR3 is made up of 19 amino acids. Germline-derived CDR1 and CDR2 are SGHRS and YFSETQ. In nucleotides, the CDR3 is TGCGCCAGCAGCTTGGGACAACTAACACAGGGGTCTGGGGCCAACGTCCTGACTTTC. Translating it yields CASSLGQLTQGSGANVLTF.

This clonotype came up a few times. This chain joins TRBV25-1 and TRBJ1-2; D not resolved. The CDR3 length is 18 residues. Germline CDR1 MGHDK, CDR2 SYGVNS. V was pared by 0 bases and J by 5 bases, with 22 bases between. Here the CDR3 DNA reads TGTGCCAGCAGTGAATACCCCGGTACCGACCTCCCCTTATATGGCTACACCTTC. Translation: CASSEYPGTDLPLYGYTF.

This clonotype has just a few counts. This chain uses TRBV20-1 with TRBJ2-1; 8 bases agree with TRBD2. With 0 bases clipped from V and 7 bases from J, the junction kept 14 bases outside the gene matches. Germline lookup yields CDR1 DFQATT and CDR2 SNEGSKA (reference sequence). This CDR3 has 17 amino acids. The CDR3 DNA reads as TGCAGTGCTAGAGACCTCCTCGGGACTAGACGTGGGAATGAGCAGTTCTTC. Protein product: CSARDLLGTRRGNEQFF.

This clonotype was counted at least ten times. The CDR3 region has the DNA TGCAGTGCTCCTCGGTTTCCCCGGACAGGTACACAAGAGACCCAGTACTTC. This gives the protein CSAPRFPRTGTQETQYF. The gene calls are TRBV20-1 and TRBJ2-5; 7 bases line up with TRBD1. Germline V CDR1 and CDR2: DFQATT, SNEGSKA (reference sequence). Trimming cost V 5 bases and J 2 bases; bases outside gene matches: 17. This CDR3 spans 17 amino acids.